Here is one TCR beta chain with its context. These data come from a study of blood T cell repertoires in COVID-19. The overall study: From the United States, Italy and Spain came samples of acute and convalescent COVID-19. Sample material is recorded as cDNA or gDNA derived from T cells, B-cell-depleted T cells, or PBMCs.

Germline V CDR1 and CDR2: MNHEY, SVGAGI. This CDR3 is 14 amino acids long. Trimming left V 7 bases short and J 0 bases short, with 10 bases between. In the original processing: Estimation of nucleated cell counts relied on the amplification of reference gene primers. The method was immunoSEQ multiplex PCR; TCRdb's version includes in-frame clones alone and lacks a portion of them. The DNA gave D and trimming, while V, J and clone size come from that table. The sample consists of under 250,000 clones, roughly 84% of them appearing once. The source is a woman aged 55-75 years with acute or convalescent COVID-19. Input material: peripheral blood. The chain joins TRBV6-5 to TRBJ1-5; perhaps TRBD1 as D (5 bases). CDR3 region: CASIEGASNQPQHF. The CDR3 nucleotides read TGTGCCAGCATAGAAGGGGCTAGCAATCAGCCCCAGCATTTT.